These T cell receptor beta chains were read from a single sample in a study of T cell changes during pregnancy in multiple sclerosis. Profiling relied on immunoSEQ multiplex PCR, and the TCRdb table lists in-frame clones only, not all of them. The sample shows roughly 44,000 clones, approximately 90% of them seen only once. The specimen was CD8+ T cells from peripheral blood mononuclear cells, collected after pregnancy. These receptors were collected from a female donor in good health, enrolled as a control in a pregnancy study. The CDR3 runs from the conserved cysteine through the conserved F or W. D genes are given only for firm matches. The listing skips clone size in some rows; elsewhere it reads once, few, many or a size class.

j_gene	v_gene	abundance	d_gene	CDR3aa	CDR3nt
TRBJ2-7	TRBV4-1	-	-	CASSQGLALYEQYF	TGCGCCAGCAGCCAAGGGCTAGCCCTCTACGAGCAGTACTTC
TRBJ2-7	TRBV9	-	-	CASSVLGQPYEQYF	TGTGCCAGCAGCGTCCTCGGACAGCCCTACGAGCAGTACTTC
TRBJ1-1	TRBV27	-	TRBD1	CASSVLTPTGITEAFF	TGTGCCAGCAGTGTTCTAACCCCGACAGGGATCACTGAAGCTTTCTTT
TRBJ1-5	TRBV19	-	-	CASTPKRGIGNQPQHF	TGTGCCAGTACCCCCAAGAGGGGGATTGGCAATCAGCCCCAGCATTTT
TRBJ1-6	TRBV4-2	-	-	CASSQDRFLHSPLHF	TGTGCCAGCAGCCAAGACAGGTTTTTACATTCACCCCTCCACTTT
TRBJ2-2	TRBV6-5	-	TRBD2	CASSGLAGGPGELFF	TGTGCCAGCAGTGGACTAGCGGGGGGGCCCGGGGAGCTGTTTTTT
TRBJ1-3	TRBV4-3	once	-	CASSQDRGDGNTIYF	TGCGCCAGCAGCCAAGATCGGGGTGATGGAAACACCATATATTTT
TRBJ2-6	TRBV11-1	-	-	CASSRDSGANVLTF	TGTGCCAGCAGCCGGGACTCTGGGGCCAACGTCCTGACTTTC
TRBJ2-7	TRBV7-9	-	-	CASSLASSRDRGFYEQYF	TGTGCCAGCAGCTTAGCATCCTCCCGTGACAGAGGTTTCTACGAGCAGTACTTC
TRBJ2-3	TRBV16	-	-	CASSHPSADTQYF	TGTGCCAGCAGCCATCCGTCAGCAGATACGCAGTATTTT
TRBJ1-1	TRBV29-1	-	TRBD1	CSVETWSGGLF	TGCAGCGTTGAAACTTGGTCAGGGGGGCTCTTT
TRBJ1-2	TRBV30	-	-	CAWSVRSLRSGYGYTF	TGTGCCTGGAGTGTTCGGAGTCTTAGGTCCGGCTATGGCTACACCTTC
TRBJ1-1	TRBV4-1	-	TRBD1	CASSQAGQGLNTEAFF	TGCGCCAGCAGCCAAGCTGGACAGGGCTTGAACACTGAAGCTTTCTTT
TRBJ2-1	TRBV6-6	-	TRBD2	CASSYSGLAGGLEQFF	TGTGCCAGCAGTTACTCGGGACTAGCGGGGGGCTTAGAGCAGTTCTTC
TRBJ1-4	TRBV19	-	-	CASGLAGKLFF	TGTGCCAGTGGACTAGCTGGAAAACTGTTTTTT
TRBJ1-1	TRBV10-3	-	-	CAISDGGNTEAFF	TGTGCCATCAGTGACGGTGGGAACACTGAAGCTTTCTTT
TRBJ1-2	TRBV5-1	-	TRBD1	CASTDRGNGYTF	TGCGCCAGCACCGACAGGGGGAATGGCTACACCTTC
TRBJ2-3	TRBV11-2	-	TRBD2	CASNPSGGNTDTQYF	TGTGCCAGCAACCCTAGCGGGGGGAACACAGATACGCAGTATTTT
TRBJ1-1	TRBV9	once	TRBD1	CASGQENTEAFF	TGTGCCAGCGGACAGGAGAACACTGAAGCTTTCTTT
TRBJ1-3	TRBV19	once	-	CASTIGTVTGNTIYF	TGTGCCAGTACCATAGGAACAGTCACTGGAAACACCATATATTTT
TRBJ2-1	TRBV5-4	-	TRBD2	CASSSTSGGAWNEQFF	TGTGCCAGCAGCTCGACTAGCGGGGGGGCATGGAATGAGCAGTTCTTC
TRBJ2-1	TRBV5-1	-	TRBD1	CASSLAMGQGYEEQFF	TGCGCCAGCAGCTTGGCCATGGGACAGGGTTATGAAGAGCAGTTCTTC
TRBJ2-2	TRBV7-9	-	-	CASSPPGQKGTGELFF	TGTGCCAGCAGCCCCCCCGGACAAAAGGGGACCGGGGAGCTGTTTTTT
TRBJ2-1	TRBV4-3	-	TRBD2	CASSQEAGESYNEQFF	TGCGCCAGCAGCCAAGAGGCGGGGGAGTCCTACAATGAGCAGTTCTTC
TRBJ2-7	TRBV11-2	-	TRBD1	CASSPGTGLLYEQYF	TGTGCCAGCAGCCCTGGGACAGGGTTGCTTTACGAGCAGTACTTC
TRBJ2-7	TRBV7-9	-	-	CASSLAQGSEQYF	TGTGCCAGCAGCTTAGCGCAGGGAAGCGAGCAGTACTTC
TRBJ2-5	TRBV4-2	-	-	CASSQLAGAQETQYF	TGTGCCAGCAGCCAGCTCGCGGGGGCCCAAGAGACCCAGTACTTC
TRBJ2-7	TRBV28	-	TRBD1	CASRYRGTYEQYF	TGTGCCAGCAGGTACAGGGGAACTTACGAGCAGTACTTC
TRBJ2-3	TRBV11-2	-	-	CASSLGGQVLANTQYF	TGTGCCAGCAGCTTAGGGGGCCAGGTCCTCGCTAATACGCAGTATTTT
TRBJ2-3	TRBV5-1	-	-	CASSLDGASTDTQYF	TGCGCCAGCAGCTTGGATGGGGCTAGCACAGATACGCAGTATTTT
TRBJ2-1	TRBV5-1	-	-	CASSAGQFSYNEQFF	TGCGCCAGCAGCGCTGGACAGTTCTCCTACAATGAGCAGTTCTTC
TRBJ1-6	TRBV5-8	once	TRBD1	CASSPLGTGPNSPLHF	TGCGCCAGCAGCCCCCTGGGGACAGGTCCTAATTCACCCCTCCACTTT
TRBJ1-2	TRBV10-1	-	TRBD1	CASSDSPRDSNCNYGYTF	TGCGCCAGCAGTGATTCCCCTCGGGACAGCAACTGTAACTATGGCTACACCTTC
TRBJ2-5	TRBV7-7	-	TRBD2	CASSYRLAGTEETQYF	TGTGCTAGCAGCTACAGACTAGCGGGGACAGAAGAGACCCAGTACTTC
TRBJ1-1	TRBV5-1	-	-	CASSLYMGAGNTEAFF	TGCGCCAGCAGCTTGTACATGGGGGCAGGGAACACTGAAGCTTTCTTT
TRBJ2-7	TRBV15	-	-	CATSRDFRGEQYF	TGTGCCACCAGCAGAGATTTCAGGGGCGAGCAGTACTTC
TRBJ1-2	TRBV6-5	-	-	CASSYTAVNYGYTF	TGTGCCAGCAGTTACACAGCCGTTAACTATGGCTACACCTTC
TRBJ2-7	TRBV4-3	-	-	CASSQTGSTEQYF	TGCGCCAGCAGCCAAACAGGGTCGACCGAGCAGTACTTC
TRBJ2-7	TRBV7-9	-	-	CASSPEQVYEQYF	TGTGCCAGCAGCCCCGAACAGGTGTACGAGCAGTACTTC
TRBJ2-5	TRBV5-1	-	TRBD2	CASSLGGKQETQYF	TGCGCCAGCAGCCTCGGGGGGAAACAAGAGACCCAGTACTTC